This T cell receptor (beta chain) was sequenced for a study of cytomegalovirus exposure and HLA in healthy donors. Study context: T cells numbering about 179 million yielded approximately 120 million unique TCR beta sequences in an earlier analysis.

Primers for the PCR totalled 60 Vbeta and 13 Jbeta. TCRdb's table, derived via immunoSEQ multiplex PCR, lists solely in-frame clones and lacks some. The sample holds tens of thousands of clones, approximately 80% seen once. The V and J ends lost 3 bases and 5 bases respectively, with 7 bases between them. CDR1 is DFQATT, CDR2 SNEGSKA, per germline (reference sequence). The CDR3 has 11 amino acids. The origin of this receptor is a female donor in good health and CMV-seronegative. Sequenced input: PBMCs. This chain links TRBV20-1 with TRBJ1-1; TRBD1 is a possible D gene (6 bases). CDR3 residues: CSASRGTEAFF. The CDR3 bases are TGCAGTGCTAGTAGGGGGACTGAAGCTTTCTTT.